One and the same sample provided the 31 T cell receptor beta chains below, sequenced in a study of naive and memory T cell subsets. The beta constant-region primer was an equimolar mix of two oligonucleotides covering TRBC1 and TRBC2. Four rounds of PCR amplified the ligated cDNA using nested alpha and beta constant-region primers plus SP2. TCRdb reprocessed the UMI-ligation and nested PCR reads with MiXCR, giving one entry per CDR3 protein. The table shows about 9,700 distinct CDR3 sequences, with around 5.5% occurring only once. The sample taken for sequencing was CD4+ TEMRA cells from blood. Subset of the sample: effector memory re-expressing CD45RA, CD45RA+ CD27-. Receptors were obtained from a human donor in good health.

This clonotype was seen repeatedly, ten times or more. The chain is built from TRBV11-3 and TRBJ2-5, with 7 nucleotides matching TRBD1. Per germline, CDR1 SGHNT and CDR2 YENEEA. V shed 4 bases and J 1 base; nucleotides not matched to a gene: 6. This CDR3 comprises 15 residues. CDR3 in amino acids: CASSSADRAQETQYF. DNA for the CDR3: TGTGCCAGCAGCTCCGCCGACAGGGCCCAAGAGACCCAGTACTTC.

This clonotype has a handful of counts. The V gene is TRBV6-1, the J gene TRBJ1-3; possible D gene TRBD1, 5 bases. This CDR3 contains 19 residues. V lost 3 bases, J lost 4 bases, and 25 bases lay in between. The germline V gene encodes CDR1 MNHNS and CDR2 SASEGT. CDR3 coding DNA: TGTGCCAGCAGTGACGGGACCCTCCATGACGGGCCGAGAGGAAACACCATATATTTT. This encodes CASSDGTLHDGPRGNTIYF.

CDR3 loop: CASKTGGGHTGELFF. CDR3 DNA: TGTGCCAGTAAAACTGGAGGGGGGCACACCGGGGAGCTGTTTTTT. The chain links TRBV19 to TRBJ2-2; D tentatively fits TRBD1 or TRBD2 (6 bases each). Germline V gene data show CDR1 as LNHDA and CDR2 as SQIVND (reference sequence). V was pared by 7 bases and J by 3 bases, with 15 bases between. The CDR3 runs 15 residues.

This clonotype has ten or more counts. V usage is TRBV10-3 and J usage is TRBJ2-6; 7 bases align to TRBD1. V lost 5 bases, J lost 1 base, and 11 bases stayed unmatched. Germline CDR1 and CDR2: ENHRY and SYGVKD. The CDR3 consists of 18 residues. The CDR3 nucleotides are TGTGCCATCAGTCAATTGGGACAGAAAGATTCTGGGGCCAACGTCCTGACTTTC. Its translation: CAISQLGQKDSGANVLTF.

This clonotype was recorded many times. The rearrangement links TRBV6-2 or TRBV6-3 to TRBJ1-6; D unresolved. The germline V and J ends were trimmed by 0 bases and 9 bases, with 3 bases remaining between them. Per germline, CDR1 MNHEY and CDR2 SVGEGT. This CDR3 has 12 amino acids. The CDR3 protein is CASSYSFSPLHF. CDR3 bases: TGTGCCAGCAGTTACTCTTTTTCACCCCTCCACTTT.

At least ten counts were recorded for this clonotype. The chain has TRBV7-9 and TRBJ2-2, with 8 bases lining up with TRBD1. The CDR3 is 14 amino acids. V trimming: 5 bases; J trimming: 4 bases; junction bases outside the gene matches: 3. CDR1 and CDR2 (germline): SEHNR, FQNEAQ (reference sequence). The CDR3 nucleotides read TGTGCCAGCAGCGAGACAGGGGCCACCGGGGAGCTGTTTTTT. Translated: CASSETGATGELFF.

The CDR3 reads CASSQRGAYGYTF. CDR3 DNA sequence: TGTGCCAGCAGCCAGAGGGGGGCCTATGGCTACACCTTC. V gene TRBV7-9 combines with J gene TRBJ1-2, with D perhaps matching TRBD1 (6 bases). Germline V gene lookup returns CDR1 SEHNR and CDR2 FQNEAQ (reference sequence). CDR3 size: 13 residues. The V and J ends lost 5 bases and 4 bases respectively, with 11 bases between them. The full variable domain, its missing parts supplied by reference TRBV7-9 and TRBJ1-2, is DTGVSQNPRHKITKRGQNVTFRCDPISEHNRLYWYRQTLGQGPEFLTYFQNEAQLEKSRLLSDRFSAERPKGSFSTLEIQRTEQGDSAMYLCASSQRGAYGYTFGSGTRLTVV.

This clonotype was detected many times. The V and J genes are TRBV27 and TRBJ2-1; TRBD2 might be the D (5 bases). Germline V CDR1 and CDR2: MNHEY, SMNVEV (reference sequence). CDR3 length equals 13 residues. Deletions cut 7 bases from V and 3 bases from J, with 10 bases between. The chain's CDR3 is CASTSRDYNEQFF. The CDR3 region has the DNA TGTGCCAGCACTTCCCGGGACTACAATGAGCAGTTCTTC.

The chain recombines TRBV11-2 with TRBJ2-7, with 10 bases that match TRBD1. The V segment lost 1 base and the J segment 7 bases; nucleotides outside the gene matches: 7. CDR1 SGHAT and CDR2 FQNNGV come from the germline V gene. The CDR3 covers 15 residues. The CDR3 DNA reads TGTGCCAGCAGCTTAGCTGGGACAGGGGCGAGGGAGCAGTACTTC. Its protein is CASSLAGTGAREQYF.

This clonotype was counted between two and nine times. The chain has TRBV2 and TRBJ2-7; D might be TRBD1 (6 bases). Between the trimmed V and J ends, which lost 6 bases and 3 bases, there was a span of 9 bases. Germline V gene data show CDR1 as SNHLY and CDR2 as FYNNEI. The CDR3 is 12 residues long. CDR3 coding DNA: TGTGCCAGCAGAAAACAGGGCTACGAGCAGTACTTC. Its translation is CASRKQGYEQYF.

About this clonotype: Possible read error: a much larger clone is one base away. This chain links TRBV29-1 with TRBJ2-3; D may be TRBD2 (6 bases). CDR3 size: 13 residues. CDR1 is SQVTM and CDR2 is ANQGSEA in the germline V gene. The chain's CDR3 is CSVGGAPADSQYF. The CDR3 DNA is TGCAGCGTCGGGGGAGCCCCCGCAGATTCGCAGTATTTT.

In its sample, this clonotype ranks as medium-sized. The chain uses TRBV20-1 and TRBJ1-1; the D is unclear. The CDR3 spans 12 residues. Trimming pared 4 bases from V and 0 bases from J, leaving 6 bases between. Per germline, CDR1 DFQATT and CDR2 SNEGSKA (reference sequence). CDR3 loop: CSANRMNTEAFF. CDR3 bases: TGCAGTGCTAATAGGATGAACACTGAAGCTTTCTTT.

Ten or more counts support this clonotype. DNA for the CDR3: TGCAGTGCATTGGACAGGGCCCGCTCCGAGCAGTACTTC. This encodes CSALDRARSEQYF. The chain couples TRBV20-1 to TRBJ2-7, with 8 bases matching TRBD1. CDR3 length: 13 residues. The J segment lost 6 bases and the V segment lost 6 bases, leaving 10 bases of the junction unmatched. The germline gives CDR1 DFQATT, CDR2 SNEGSKA (reference sequence).

For this clonotype: A much larger clonotype is one base distant, so this may be a read error. The chain has TRBV28 and TRBJ2-1; D could derive from TRBD1 or TRBD2 (6 bases each). The CDR3 is 15 amino acids. CDR1 is MDHEN and CDR2 is SYDVKM in the germline V gene. V was pared by 4 bases and J by 4 bases, with 14 bases between. CDR3: CASSWRGAGYNEQFF. The CDR3 region has the DNA TGTGCCAGCAGTTGGAGGGGGGCAGGTTACAATGAGCAGTTCTTC.

This clonotype was seen repeatedly, ten times or more. J is TRBJ1-1 and V is TRBV5-6; no clear D. V lost 2 bases, J lost 0 bases, and 11 bases lay in between. This CDR3 region has 15 residues. Germline assignment: CDR1 SGHDT and CDR2 YYEEEE. CDR3 sequence: CASSFPTDMNTEAFF. In nucleotides, the CDR3 is TGTGCCAGCAGCTTTCCGACGGATATGAACACTGAAGCTTTCTTT.

This clonotype appeared many times. The rearrangement uses TRBV12-3 or TRBV12-4 and TRBJ2-1; 8 nucleotides match TRBD2. The length of the CDR3 is 18 residues. Trimming at V came to 2 bases and at J to 9 bases, leaving 18 bases not matched to a gene. The CDR3 nucleotides read TGTGCCAGCAGTTTACAAACAACTACTAGCGGCATCTTACTTGAGCAGTTCTTC. This gives the protein CASSLQTTTSGILLEQFF.

This clonotype occurred many times. The chain links TRBV20-1 to TRBJ2-5; D not resolved. Trimming removed 2 bases at V and 4 bases at J, with 11 bases between. CDR1 is DFQATT and CDR2 is SNEGSKA in the germline V gene (reference sequence). This CDR3 region has 13 residues. DNA for the CDR3: TGCAGTGCTAGAAGGACGGGCCCAGAGACCCAGTACTTC. It yields the protein CSARRTGPETQYF.

The table lists this clonotype with a few counts. The chain links TRBV6-6 to TRBJ2-3; 9 nucleotides align to TRBD1. Germline loops: CDR1 MNHNY, CDR2 SVGAGI (reference sequence). Trimming took 6 bases from V and 8 from J; bases not matched to a gene: 9. This CDR3 spans 14 amino acids. CDR3 sequence: CASSTGQGGGTQYF. CDR3 nucleotide sequence: TGTGCCAGCAGCACGGGACAGGGAGGAGGTACGCAGTATTTT.

In this sample, this clonotype turned up a few times. The V and J genes are TRBV24-1 and TRBJ2-2; 10 bases line up with TRBD1. This CDR3 spans 14 amino acids. Germline trimming cut 7 bases from V and 7 bases from J; bases unmatched to any gene: 5. The germline gives CDR1 KGHDR, CDR2 SFDVKD. CDR3 region: CATRPGQGGGELFF. CDR3 coding DNA: TGTGCCACCAGGCCCGGACAGGGGGGCGGGGAGCTGTTTTTT.

This clonotype was seen more than once but under ten times. The chain uses TRBV13 and TRBJ1-6, with a weak D call TRBD1 (5 bases). In germline, CDR1 is PRHDT, CDR2 FYEKMQ (reference sequence). The CDR3 is made up of 17 amino acids. Trimming removed 2 bases at V and 7 bases at J, with 18 bases between. The CDR3 loop reads CASSLTGALPENSPLHF. CDR3 nucleotide sequence: TGTGCCAGCAGCTTAACCGGGGCCCTGCCGGAGAATTCACCCCTCCACTTT.

This clonotype was counted many times. This chain links TRBV6-6 with TRBJ2-2, with D maybe TRBD2 (5 bases). Germline CDR1 is MNHNY and CDR2 is SVGAGI (reference sequence). The V gene lost 7 bases and the J gene lost 5 bases, with 26 bases spanning the gap. CDR3 size: 18 residues. CDR3 protein: CASTLYLIPGKGTGELFF. The CDR3 coding sequence is TGTGCCAGCACTCTATACCTGATCCCGGGGAAAGGGACCGGGGAGCTGTTTTTT.

This clonotype was detected many times. The J gene is TRBJ1-1, the V gene TRBV29-1; a weak D match, TRBD1 (6 bases). There are 14 residues in the CDR3. Germline CDR1 reads SQVTM; CDR2 reads ANQGSEA. V was shortened by 7 bases and J by 6 bases, with 21 bases between the two germline ends. The CDR3 coding sequence is TGCAGCGCCCTATCCCAGGGGCCGGGGCCTGAAGCTTTCTTT. This codes for CSALSQGPGPEAFF.

This clonotype has at least ten counts. The chain employs TRBV7-2 and TRBJ1-6; a weak D match, TRBD1 (5 bases). Germline loops: CDR1 SGHTA, CDR2 FQGNSA. V was pared by 5 bases and J by 0 bases, with 14 bases between. The length of the CDR3 is 17 residues. CDR3: CASSTMGRSSYNSPLHF. DNA of the CDR3: TGTGCCAGCAGCACCATGGGACGGAGCTCCTATAATTCACCCCTCCACTTT.

This clonotype was detected ten times or more. The CDR3 spells CASSPVLGQGKNIQYF. As DNA, the CDR3 is TGTGCCAGCTCACCCGTCCTGGGACAGGGCAAAAACATTCAGTACTTC. The chain is built from TRBV18 and TRBJ2-4; 9 positions agree with TRBD1. CDR3 length equals 16 residues. Germline values: CDR1 KGHSH, CDR2 LQKENI. Trimming at V came to 3 bases and at J to 3 bases, leaving 6 bases not matched to a gene.

This clonotype was picked up many times. The V call is TRBV29-1, the J call TRBJ2-3, with D maybe TRBD2 (7 bases). CDR1 and CDR2 from the germline V gene are SQVTM and ANQGSEA. V lost 1 base to trimming and J lost 14 bases, with 22 bases between them. This CDR3 has 14 amino acids. CDR3 residues: CSVEGPRGAGIRYF. The CDR3, as DNA: TGCAGCGTTGAAGGGCCCCGGGGGGCGGGAATCCGGTATTTT.

This clonotype has at least ten counts. The chain has TRBV29-1 and TRBJ2-6; D gene uncertain. Deletions cut 3 bases from V and 0 bases from J, with 6 bases between. CDR3 size: 14 residues. CDR1 SQVTM and CDR2 ANQGSEA come from the germline V gene. Here the CDR3 reads CSVDFSSGANVLTF. The DNA of the CDR3 is TGCAGCGTTGATTTTAGCTCTGGGGCCAACGTCCTGACTTTC.

There are many counts of this clonotype. CDR3 in amino acids: CSAGDRLTFGTDTQYF. The CDR3 bases are TGCAGTGCTGGGGACAGACTGACCTTCGGCACAGATACGCAGTATTTT. The chain couples TRBV20-1 to TRBJ2-3; 7 positions agree with TRBD1. This CDR3 is built from 16 residues. The V and J ends lost 5 bases and 1 base, in that order; junction bases with no gene match: 12. Germline V CDR1 and CDR2: DFQATT, SNEGSKA (reference sequence).

This clonotype was counted ten times or more. J is TRBJ2-2 and V is TRBV29-1; D is undetermined. Trimming cost V 0 bases and J 4 bases, with 12 bases left between them. The length of the CDR3 is 15 residues. From germline, CDR1 is SQVTM and CDR2 ANQGSEA. In nucleotides, the CDR3 is TGCAGCGTTGAAGAGACCCCAAACCTCACCGGGGAGCTGTTTTTT. As protein: CSVEETPNLTGELFF.

This clonotype was seen a few times. The chain carries TRBV28 and TRBJ2-7; 7 nucleotides match TRBD2. The junction had 5 bases not matched to a gene; V was cut back by 2 bases and J by 1 base. This CDR3 contains 15 residues. Germline V gene lookup returns CDR1 MDHEN and CDR2 SYDVKM. Written as DNA, the CDR3 is TGTGCCAGCAGTTTACTCGGTAGCGGGTCCTACGAGCAGTACTTC. The encoded protein is CASSLLGSGSYEQYF.

This clonotype was detected many times. The chain combines TRBV20-1 with TRBJ1-5; tentatively, D is TRBD1 (5 bases). Looked up from germline, CDR1 is DFQATT and CDR2 is SNEGSKA (reference sequence). The CDR3 has 15 amino acids. Deletions cut 1 base from V and 0 bases from J, with 10 bases between. The CDR3 DNA reads TGCAGTGCTAGAGTAACGGGGGGTAGCAATCAGCCCCAGCATTTT. Translated: CSARVTGGSNQPQHF.

This clonotype was recorded many times. The chain has TRBV9 and TRBJ2-1; D may be TRBD2 (7 bases). The CDR3 loop spans 14 amino acids. Germline loops: CDR1 SGDLS, CDR2 YYNGEE. V dropped 6 bases and J dropped 7 bases, with 17 bases sitting between them. The CDR3 protein is CASNGAGAGNEQFF. For the CDR3, the DNA is TGTGCCAGCAACGGGGCGGGGGCAGGGAATGAGCAGTTCTTC.